One TCR beta chain is described in this entry. No antigen is known for it. The trim removed 0 bases at V and 4 bases at J, leaving 6 bases unmatched. This CDR3 is built from 16 residues. Germline CDR1 is LNHNV and CDR2 is YYDKDF (reference sequence). The data derive from a study of T-cell reconstitution after alpha-beta-depleted transplantation in children. Study-level results: Diversity and T-cell counts at one year after transplant derived mostly from new T cells. The origin of high day-60 TCRbeta diversity in some patients lay in surviving recipient T cells and thymic progenitors.

Unique molecular identifiers featured in how the TCRbeta library was prepared. TCRdb re-called the PCR reads with MiXCR, one entry per CDR3 protein. This sample yields hundreds of thousands of distinct CDR3 sequences, of which 13% are seen a single time; about 2.2% belongs to the top ten. Here the sequenced sample was PBMCs, mostly from graft donor cells, taken 360 days after TCRalphabeta/CD19-depleted stem cell transplant. The sequence came from a male patient younger than 18 who had a stem cell transplant for acute myeloid leukemia, so the T cells may come from the graft donor. V and J are TRBV15 and TRBJ2-5, with TRBD2 identical over 9 bases. CDR3 nucleotide sequence: TGTGCCACCAGCAGAGACCTAGCGGGATGCCCAGAGACCCAGTACTTC. As protein: CATSRDLAGCPETQYF.